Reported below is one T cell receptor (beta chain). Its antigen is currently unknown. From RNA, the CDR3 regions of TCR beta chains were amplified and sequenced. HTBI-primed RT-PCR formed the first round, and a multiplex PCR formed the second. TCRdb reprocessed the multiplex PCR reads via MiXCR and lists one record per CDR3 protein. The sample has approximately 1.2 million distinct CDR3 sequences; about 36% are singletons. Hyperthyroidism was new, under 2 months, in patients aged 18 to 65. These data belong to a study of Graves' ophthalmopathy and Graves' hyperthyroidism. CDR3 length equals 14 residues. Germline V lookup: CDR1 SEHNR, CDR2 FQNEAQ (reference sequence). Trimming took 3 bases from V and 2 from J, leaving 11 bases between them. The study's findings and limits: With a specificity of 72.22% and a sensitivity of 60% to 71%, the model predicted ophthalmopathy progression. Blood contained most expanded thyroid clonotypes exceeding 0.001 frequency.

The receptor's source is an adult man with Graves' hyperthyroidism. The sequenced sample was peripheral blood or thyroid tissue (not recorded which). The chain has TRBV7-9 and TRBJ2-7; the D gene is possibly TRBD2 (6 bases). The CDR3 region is CASSLASVTYEQYF. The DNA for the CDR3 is TGTGCCAGCAGCTTGGCTAGCGTCACCTACGAGCAGTACTTC.